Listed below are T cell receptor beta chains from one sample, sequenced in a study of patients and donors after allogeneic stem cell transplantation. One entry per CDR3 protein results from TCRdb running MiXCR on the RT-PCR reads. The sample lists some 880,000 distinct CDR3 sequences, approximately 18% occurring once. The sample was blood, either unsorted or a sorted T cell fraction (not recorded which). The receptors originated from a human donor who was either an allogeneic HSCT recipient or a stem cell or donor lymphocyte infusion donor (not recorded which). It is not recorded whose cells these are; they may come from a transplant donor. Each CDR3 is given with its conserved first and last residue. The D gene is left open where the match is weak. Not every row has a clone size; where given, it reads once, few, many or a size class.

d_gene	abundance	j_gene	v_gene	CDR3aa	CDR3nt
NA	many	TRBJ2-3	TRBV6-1	CASSSGSSTDTQYF	TGTGCCAGCAGTAGCGGTTCTAGCACAGATACGCAGTATTTT
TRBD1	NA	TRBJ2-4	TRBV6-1	CASRPTGQQNIQYF	TGTGCCAGCAGGCCCACGGGACAGCAAAACATTCAGTACTTC
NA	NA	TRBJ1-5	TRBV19	CASSMNRGEQPQHF	TGTGCCAGTAGTATGAATAGGGGTGAACAGCCCCAGCATTTT
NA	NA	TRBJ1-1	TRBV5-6	CASSIPSQYTEAFF	TGTGCCAGCAGCATCCCCTCCCAGTACACTGAAGCTTTCTTT
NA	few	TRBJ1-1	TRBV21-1	CASINGGTNDTEAFF	TGTGCCAGCATCAATGGGGGGACTAACGACACTGAAGCTTTCTTT
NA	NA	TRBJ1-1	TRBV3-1	CASSQDLGSGNTEAFF	TGTGCCAGCAGCCAAGATCTTGGGTCTGGGAACACTGAAGCTTTCTTT
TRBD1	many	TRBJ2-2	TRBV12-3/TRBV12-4	CASSLRDRVFTGELFF	TGTGCCAGCAGTTTAAGGGACAGGGTCTTCACCGGGGAGCTGTTTTTT
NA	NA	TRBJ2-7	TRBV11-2	CASSSQDWEQYF	TGTGCCAGCAGCTCCCAAGACTGGGAGCAGTACTTC
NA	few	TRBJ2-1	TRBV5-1	CASSLAGGAVLLGNEQFF	TGCGCCAGCAGCTTGGCCGGGGGAGCGGTTCTCCTGGGTAATGAGCAGTTCTTC
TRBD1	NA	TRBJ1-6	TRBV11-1	CASTEGQGKNSPLHF	TGTGCCAGCACCGAGGGACAGGGCAAAAATTCACCCCTCCACTTT
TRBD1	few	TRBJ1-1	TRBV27	CASSFDRVGNTEAFF	TGTGCCAGCAGTTTCGACAGGGTGGGGAACACTGAAGCTTTCTTT
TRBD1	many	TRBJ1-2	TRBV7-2	CASSPGYRGYGYTF	TGTGCCAGCAGCCCCGGGTACAGGGGCTATGGCTACACCTTC
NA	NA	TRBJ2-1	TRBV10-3	CAISETGVSYNEQFF	TGTGCCATCAGTGAGACAGGCGTCTCCTACAATGAGCAGTTCTTC
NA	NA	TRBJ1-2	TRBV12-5	CASGLVRAGIVHGYTF	TGTGCTAGTGGTTTGGTACGGGCAGGTATCGTACATGGCTACACCTTC
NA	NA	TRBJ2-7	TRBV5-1	CASSATSIYEQYF	TGCGCCAGCAGCGCCACTAGTATTTACGAGCAGTACTTC
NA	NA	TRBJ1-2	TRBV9	CASSRSLGASGYGYTF	TGTGCCAGCAGTCGATCCTTAGGGGCGTCGGGCTATGGCTACACCTTC
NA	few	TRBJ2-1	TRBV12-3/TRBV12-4	CASSFGSGYYNEQFF	TGTGCCAGCAGTTTTGGCAGCGGCTACTACAATGAGCAGTTCTTC
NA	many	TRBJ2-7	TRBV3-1	CASSQGGLDWEQYF	TGTGCCAGCAGCCAAGGGGGTCTAGATTGGGAGCAGTACTTC
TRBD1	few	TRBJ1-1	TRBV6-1	CASSERQGGTEAFF	TGTGCCAGCAGTGAACGACAGGGGGGGACTGAAGCTTTCTTT
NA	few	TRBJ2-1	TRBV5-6	CASSLSPLYNEQFF	TGTGCCAGCAGCTTGTCTCCCCTTTACAATGAGCAGTTCTTC
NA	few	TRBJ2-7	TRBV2	CASSEAVGLQRISYEQYF	TGTGCCAGCAGTGAAGCGGTAGGACTACAGCGGATCTCCTACGAGCAGTACTTC
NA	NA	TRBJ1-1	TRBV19	CASSIISGRGTEAFF	TGTGCCAGTAGTATAATCTCAGGCCGAGGGACTGAAGCTTTCTTT
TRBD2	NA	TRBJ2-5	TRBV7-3	CASSKTSGKETQYF	TGTGCCAGCAGCAAGACTAGCGGGAAAGAGACCCAGTACTTC
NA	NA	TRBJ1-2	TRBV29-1	CSGALGGYYGYTF	TGCAGCGGCGCGTTAGGGGGATACTATGGCTACACCTTC
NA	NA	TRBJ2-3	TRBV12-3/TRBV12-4	CASSFGSVIGDTQYF	TGTGCCAGCAGTTTCGGGTCGGTAATCGGGGATACGCAGTATTTT
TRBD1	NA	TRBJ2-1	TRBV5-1	CASSFAGQGNSNEQFF	TGCGCCAGCAGCTTCGCGGGACAGGGGAATTCAAATGAGCAGTTCTTC
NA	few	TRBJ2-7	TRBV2	CASSLRDGEYF	TGTGCCAGCAGTCTCCGGGACGGCGAGTACTTC
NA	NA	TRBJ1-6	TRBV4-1	CASSQPVDSPLHF	TGCGCCAGCAGCCAGCCCGTCGATTCACCCCTCCACTTT